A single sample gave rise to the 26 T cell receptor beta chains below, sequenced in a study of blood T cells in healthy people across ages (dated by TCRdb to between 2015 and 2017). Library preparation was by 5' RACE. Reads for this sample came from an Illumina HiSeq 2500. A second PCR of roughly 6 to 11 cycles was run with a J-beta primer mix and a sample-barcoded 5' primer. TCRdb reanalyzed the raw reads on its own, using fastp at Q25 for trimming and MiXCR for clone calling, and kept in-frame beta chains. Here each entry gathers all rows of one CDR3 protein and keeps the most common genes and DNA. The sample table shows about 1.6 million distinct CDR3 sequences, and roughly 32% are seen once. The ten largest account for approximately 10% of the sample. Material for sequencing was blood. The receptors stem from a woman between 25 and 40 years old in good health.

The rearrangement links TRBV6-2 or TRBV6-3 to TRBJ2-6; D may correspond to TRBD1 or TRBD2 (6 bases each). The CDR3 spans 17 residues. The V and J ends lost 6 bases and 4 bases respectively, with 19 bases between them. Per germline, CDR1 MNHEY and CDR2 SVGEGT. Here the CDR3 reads CASSPRGPFRGANVLTF. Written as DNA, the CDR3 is TGTGCCAGCAGCCCCCGGGGGCCCTTTAGAGGGGCCAACGTCCTGACTTTC.

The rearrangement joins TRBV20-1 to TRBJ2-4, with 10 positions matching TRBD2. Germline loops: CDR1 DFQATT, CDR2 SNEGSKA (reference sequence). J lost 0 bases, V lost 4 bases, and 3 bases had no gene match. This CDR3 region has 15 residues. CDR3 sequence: CSAKLAGRAKNIQYF. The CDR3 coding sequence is TGCAGTGCTAAACTAGCGGGGCGAGCCAAAAACATTCAGTACTTC.

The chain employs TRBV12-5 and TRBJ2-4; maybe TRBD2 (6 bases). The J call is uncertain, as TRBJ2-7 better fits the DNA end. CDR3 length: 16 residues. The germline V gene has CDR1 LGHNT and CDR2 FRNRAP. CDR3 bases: TGTGCTAGTGGTTCGGCTGCAGGGAGGAGCCCTGGCGAGCAGTACTTC. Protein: CASGSAAGRSPGEQYF.

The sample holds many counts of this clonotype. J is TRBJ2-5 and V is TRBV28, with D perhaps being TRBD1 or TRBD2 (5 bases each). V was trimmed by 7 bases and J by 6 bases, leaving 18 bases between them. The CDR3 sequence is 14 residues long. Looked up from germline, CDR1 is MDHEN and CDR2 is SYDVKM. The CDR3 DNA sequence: TGTGCCAGCACCCGGAGTGGGACCATGAAGACCCAGTACTTC. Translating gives CASTRSGTMKTQYF. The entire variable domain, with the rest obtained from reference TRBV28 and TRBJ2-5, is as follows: DVKVTQSSRYLVKRTGEKVFLECVQDMDHENMFWYRQDPGLGLRLIYFSYDVKMKEKGDIPEGYSVSREKKERFSLILESASTNQTSMYLCASTRSGTMKTQYFGPGTRLLVL.

The CDR3 region is CATRRPGRTGTYEQYF. In DNA, the CDR3 is TGTGCCACCAGGAGACCCGGTAGGACAGGGACTTACGAGCAGTACTTC. This sequence joins TRBV15 and TRBJ2-7; TRBD1 agrees at 8 bases. Germline V lookup: CDR1 LNHNV, CDR2 YYDKDF (reference sequence). The CDR3 covers 16 residues. J was trimmed by 4 bases and V by 6 bases; bases with no gene match: 14.

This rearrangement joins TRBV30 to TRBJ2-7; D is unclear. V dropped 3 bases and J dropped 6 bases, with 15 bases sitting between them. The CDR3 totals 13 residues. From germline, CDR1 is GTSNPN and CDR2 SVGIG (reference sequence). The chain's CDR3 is CAWRTPGVGEQYF. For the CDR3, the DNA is TGTGCCTGGAGGACCCCGGGCGTTGGCGAGCAGTACTTC. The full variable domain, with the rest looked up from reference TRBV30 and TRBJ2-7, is SQTIHQWPATLVQPVGSPLSLECTVEGTSNPNLYWYRQAAGRGLQLLFYSVGIGQISSEVPQNLSASRPQDRQFILSSKKLLLSDSGFYLCAWRTPGVGEQYFGPGTRLTVT.

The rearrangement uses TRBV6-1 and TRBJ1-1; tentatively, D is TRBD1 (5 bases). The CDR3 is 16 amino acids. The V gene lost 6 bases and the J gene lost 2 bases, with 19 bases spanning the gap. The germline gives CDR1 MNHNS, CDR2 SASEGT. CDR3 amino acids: CASRKGREGANTEAFF. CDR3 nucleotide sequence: TGTGCCAGCAGGAAGGGGAGAGAAGGGGCAAACACTGAAGCTTTCTTT.

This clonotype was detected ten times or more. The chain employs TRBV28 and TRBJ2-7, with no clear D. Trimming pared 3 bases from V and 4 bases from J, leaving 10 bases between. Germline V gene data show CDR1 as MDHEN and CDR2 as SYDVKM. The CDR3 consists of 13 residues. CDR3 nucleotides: TGTGCCAGCAGTTTGAAAGATGGGTACGAGCAGTACTTC. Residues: CASSLKDGYEQYF. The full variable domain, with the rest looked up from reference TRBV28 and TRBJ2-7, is DVKVTQSSRYLVKRTGEKVFLECVQDMDHENMFWYRQDPGLGLRLIYFSYDVKMKEKGDIPEGYSVSREKKERFSLILESASTNQTSMYLCASSLKDGYEQYFGPGTRLTVT.

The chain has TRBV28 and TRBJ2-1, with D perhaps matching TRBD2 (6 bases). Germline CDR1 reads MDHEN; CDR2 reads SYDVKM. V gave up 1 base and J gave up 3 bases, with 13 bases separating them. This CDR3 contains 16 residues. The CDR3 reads CASSLYRRANYNEQFF. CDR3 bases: TGTGCCAGCAGTTTATACAGGAGGGCCAACTACAATGAGCAGTTCTTC.

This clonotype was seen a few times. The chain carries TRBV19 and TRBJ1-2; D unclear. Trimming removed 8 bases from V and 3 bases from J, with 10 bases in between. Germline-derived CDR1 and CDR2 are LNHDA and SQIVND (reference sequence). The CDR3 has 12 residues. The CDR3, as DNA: TGTGCCAGTGCGGATAAGTACTATGGCTACACCTTC. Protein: CASADKYYGYTF.

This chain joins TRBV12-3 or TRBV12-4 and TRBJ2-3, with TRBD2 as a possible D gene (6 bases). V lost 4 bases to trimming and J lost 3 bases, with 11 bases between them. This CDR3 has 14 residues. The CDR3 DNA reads TGTGCCAGCAGTTCCCAGCTAGCGACAGATACGCAGTATTTT. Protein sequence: CASSSQLATDTQYF.

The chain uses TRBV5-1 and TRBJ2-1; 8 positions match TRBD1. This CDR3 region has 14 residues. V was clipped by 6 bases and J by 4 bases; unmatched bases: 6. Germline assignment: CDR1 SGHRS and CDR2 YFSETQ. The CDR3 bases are TGCGCCAGCACCAAGGACAGGGCTTACAATGAGCAGTTCTTC. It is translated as CASTKDRAYNEQFF.

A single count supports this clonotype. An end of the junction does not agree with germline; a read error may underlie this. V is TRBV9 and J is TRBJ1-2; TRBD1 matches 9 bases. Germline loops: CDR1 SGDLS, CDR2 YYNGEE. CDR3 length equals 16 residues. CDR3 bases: TGTGCCCGCAGCGTAGGCACAGGGGGCTCGGACTATGGCTACACCTTC. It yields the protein CARSVGTGGSDYGYTF.

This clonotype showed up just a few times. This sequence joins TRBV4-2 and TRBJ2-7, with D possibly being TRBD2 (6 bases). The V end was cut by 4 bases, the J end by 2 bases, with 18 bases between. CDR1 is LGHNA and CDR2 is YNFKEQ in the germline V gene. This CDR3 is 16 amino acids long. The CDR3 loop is CASSPSGLAVPYEQYF. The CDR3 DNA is TGTGCCAGCAGCCCTAGTGGGTTAGCGGTCCCCTACGAGCAGTACTTC.

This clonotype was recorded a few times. CDR3 amino acids: CSARVGQRTDTQYF. CDR3 DNA sequence: TGCAGTGCTAGAGTCGGACAGAGGACAGATACGCAGTATTTT. V usage is TRBV20-1 and J usage is TRBJ2-3; D perhaps matches TRBD1 (6 bases). Germline V gives CDR1 DFQATT, CDR2 SNEGSKA (reference sequence). Trimming removed 1 base at V and 3 bases at J, with 11 bases between. There are 14 residues in the CDR3.

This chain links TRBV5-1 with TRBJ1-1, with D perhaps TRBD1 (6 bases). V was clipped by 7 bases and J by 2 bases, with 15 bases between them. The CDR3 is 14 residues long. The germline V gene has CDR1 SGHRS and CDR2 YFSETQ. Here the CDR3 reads CASYGGGGNTEAFF. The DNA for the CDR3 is TGCGCCAGCTACGGAGGGGGGGGCAACACTGAAGCTTTCTTT.

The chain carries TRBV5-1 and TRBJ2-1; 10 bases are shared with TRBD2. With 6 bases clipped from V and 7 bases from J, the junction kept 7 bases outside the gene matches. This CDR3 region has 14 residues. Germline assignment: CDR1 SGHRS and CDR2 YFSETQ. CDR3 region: CASKIAGGVNEQFF. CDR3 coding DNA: TGCGCCAGCAAAATAGCGGGGGGAGTTAATGAGCAGTTCTTC.

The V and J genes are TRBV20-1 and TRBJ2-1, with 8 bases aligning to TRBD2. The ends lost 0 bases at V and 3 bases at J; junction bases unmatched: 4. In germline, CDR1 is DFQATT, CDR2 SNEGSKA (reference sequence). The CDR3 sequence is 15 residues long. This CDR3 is CSARDFREGYNEQFF. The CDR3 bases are TGCAGTGCTAGAGATTTCCGGGAGGGCTACAATGAGCAGTTCTTC.

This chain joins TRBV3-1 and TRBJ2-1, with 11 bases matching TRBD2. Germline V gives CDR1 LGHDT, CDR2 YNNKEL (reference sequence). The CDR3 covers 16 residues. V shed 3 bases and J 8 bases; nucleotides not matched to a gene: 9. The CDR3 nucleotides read TGTGCCAGCAGCCAGAGTACTAGCGGGAGTTTCGATGAGCAGTTCTTC. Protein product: CASSQSTSGSFDEQFF.

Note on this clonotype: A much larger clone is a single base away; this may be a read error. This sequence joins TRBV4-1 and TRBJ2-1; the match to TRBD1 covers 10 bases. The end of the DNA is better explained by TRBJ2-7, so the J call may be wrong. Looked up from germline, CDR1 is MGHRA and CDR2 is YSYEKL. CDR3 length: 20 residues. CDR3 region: CASTSTGQGKLAASYNEQYF. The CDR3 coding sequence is TGCGCCAGTACGTCTACGGGACAGGGGAAACTAGCGGCCAGCTACAATGAGCAGTACTTC.

The CDR3 here is CASSQGGASGRYEQYF. The CDR3 DNA reads as TGTGCCAGCAGCCAAGGGGGGGCTAGCGGGAGGTACGAGCAGTACTTC. This chain uses TRBV3-1 with TRBJ2-7; 11 bases map to TRBD2. Per germline, CDR1 LGHDT and CDR2 YNNKEL (reference sequence). The CDR3 runs to 16 residues. V lost 1 base to trimming and J lost 4 bases; unmatched junction nucleotides: 6.

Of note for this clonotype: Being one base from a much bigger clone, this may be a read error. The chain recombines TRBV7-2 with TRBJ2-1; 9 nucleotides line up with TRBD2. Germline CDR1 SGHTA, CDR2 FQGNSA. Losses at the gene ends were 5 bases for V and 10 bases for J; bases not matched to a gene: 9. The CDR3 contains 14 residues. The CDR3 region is CTSSQGLASVEQFF. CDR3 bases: TGTACCAGCAGCCAGGGACTAGCAAGCGTAGAGCAGTTCTTC.

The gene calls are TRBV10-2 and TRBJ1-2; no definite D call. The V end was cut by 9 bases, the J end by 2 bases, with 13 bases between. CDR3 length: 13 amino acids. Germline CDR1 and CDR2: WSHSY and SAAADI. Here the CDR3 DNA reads TGCGCCAGTTCACCCCTCCAAAACTATGGCTACACCTTC. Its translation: CASSPLQNYGYTF.

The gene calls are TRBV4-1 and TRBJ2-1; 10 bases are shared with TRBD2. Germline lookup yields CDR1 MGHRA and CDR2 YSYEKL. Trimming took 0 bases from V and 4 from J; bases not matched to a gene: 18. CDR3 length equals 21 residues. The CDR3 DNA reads TGCGCCAGCAGCCAAGATAGTCCCAGCGGGGGGGGTTATGGATCTTACAATGAGCAGTTCTTC. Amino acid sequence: CASSQDSPSGGGYGSYNEQFF.

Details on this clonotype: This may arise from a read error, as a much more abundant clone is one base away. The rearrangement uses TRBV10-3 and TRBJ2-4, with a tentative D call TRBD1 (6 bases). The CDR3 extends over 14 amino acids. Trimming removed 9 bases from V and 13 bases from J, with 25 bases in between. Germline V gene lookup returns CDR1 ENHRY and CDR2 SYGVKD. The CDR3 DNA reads TGTGCCATTTCCCGGGACAATGGGGGAGAGCCCCAGTACTTC. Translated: CAISRDNGGEPQYF.

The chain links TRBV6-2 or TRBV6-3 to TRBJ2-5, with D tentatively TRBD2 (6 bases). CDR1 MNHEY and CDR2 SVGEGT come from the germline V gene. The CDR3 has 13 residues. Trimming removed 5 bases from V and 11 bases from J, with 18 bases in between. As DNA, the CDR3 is TGTGCCAGCAGTCCTTATAGCGGCTACAAGCAGTACTTC. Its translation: CASSPYSGYKQYF.